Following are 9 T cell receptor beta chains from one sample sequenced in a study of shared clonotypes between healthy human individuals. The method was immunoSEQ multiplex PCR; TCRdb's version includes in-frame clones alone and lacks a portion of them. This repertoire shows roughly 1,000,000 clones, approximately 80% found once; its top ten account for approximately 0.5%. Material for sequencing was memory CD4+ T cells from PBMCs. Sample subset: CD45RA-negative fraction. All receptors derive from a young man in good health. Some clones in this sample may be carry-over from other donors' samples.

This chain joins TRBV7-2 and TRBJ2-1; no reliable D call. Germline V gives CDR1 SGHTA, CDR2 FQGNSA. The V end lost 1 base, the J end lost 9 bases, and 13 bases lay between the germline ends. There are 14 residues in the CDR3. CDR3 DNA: TGTGCCAGCAGCTTAGTCGGGCAGACGGGTGAGCAGTTCTTC. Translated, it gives CASSLVGQTGEQFF.

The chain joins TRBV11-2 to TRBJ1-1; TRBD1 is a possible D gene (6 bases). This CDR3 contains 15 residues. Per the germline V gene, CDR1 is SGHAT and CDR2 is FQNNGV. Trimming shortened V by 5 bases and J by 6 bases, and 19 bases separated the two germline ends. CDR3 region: CASSRGILNSAEAFF. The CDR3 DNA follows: TGTGCCAGCAGCAGGGGGATACTCAACTCCGCTGAAGCTTTCTTT.

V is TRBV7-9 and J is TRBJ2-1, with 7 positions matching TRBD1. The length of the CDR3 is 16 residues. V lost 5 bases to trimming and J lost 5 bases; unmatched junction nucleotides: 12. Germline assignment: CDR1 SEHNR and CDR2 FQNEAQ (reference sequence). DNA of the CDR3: TGTGCCAGCAGCCAATCACCGGGACAGCCTAACAATGAGCAGTTCTTC. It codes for CASSQSPGQPNNEQFF.

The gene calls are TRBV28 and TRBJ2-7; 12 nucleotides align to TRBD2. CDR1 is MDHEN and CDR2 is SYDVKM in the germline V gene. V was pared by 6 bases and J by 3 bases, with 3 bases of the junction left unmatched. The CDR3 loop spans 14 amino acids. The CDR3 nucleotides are TGTGCCAGCAGGGCTAGCGGGAGGGTCTACGAGCAGTACTTC. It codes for CASRASGRVYEQYF. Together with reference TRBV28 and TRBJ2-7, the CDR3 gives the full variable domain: DVKVTQSSRYLVKRTGEKVFLECVQDMDHENMFWYRQDPGLGLRLIYFSYDVKMKEKGDIPEGYSVSREKKERFSLILESASTNQTSMYLCASRASGRVYEQYFGPGTRLTVT.

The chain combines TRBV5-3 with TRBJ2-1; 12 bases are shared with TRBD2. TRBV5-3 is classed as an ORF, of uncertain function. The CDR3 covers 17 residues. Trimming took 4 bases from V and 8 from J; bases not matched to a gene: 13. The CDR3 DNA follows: TGTGCCAGAAGCCCAGGACTAGCGGGAATCTCTTTTTATGAGCAGTTCTTC. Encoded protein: CARSPGLAGISFYEQFF.

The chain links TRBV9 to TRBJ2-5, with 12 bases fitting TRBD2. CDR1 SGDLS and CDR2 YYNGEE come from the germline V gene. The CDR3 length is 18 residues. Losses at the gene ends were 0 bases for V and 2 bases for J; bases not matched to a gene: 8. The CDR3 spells CASSVGAGLAGFQETQYF. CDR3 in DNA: TGTGCCAGCAGCGTAGGTGCGGGACTAGCGGGTTTTCAAGAGACCCAGTACTTC.

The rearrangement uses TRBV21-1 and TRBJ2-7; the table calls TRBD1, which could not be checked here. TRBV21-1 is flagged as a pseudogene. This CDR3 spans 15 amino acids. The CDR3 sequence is CASSKNNIRGYEQYF. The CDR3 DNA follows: TGTGCCAGCAGCAAAAACAACATAAGGGGCTACGAGCAGTACTTC.

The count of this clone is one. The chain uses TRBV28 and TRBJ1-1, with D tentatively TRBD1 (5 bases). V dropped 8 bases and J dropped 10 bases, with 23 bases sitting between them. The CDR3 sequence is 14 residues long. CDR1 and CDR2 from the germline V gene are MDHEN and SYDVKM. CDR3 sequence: CASLPWWQRGVAFF. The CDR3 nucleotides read TGTGCCAGCCTACCTTGGTGGCAGAGGGGAGTAGCTTTCTTT.

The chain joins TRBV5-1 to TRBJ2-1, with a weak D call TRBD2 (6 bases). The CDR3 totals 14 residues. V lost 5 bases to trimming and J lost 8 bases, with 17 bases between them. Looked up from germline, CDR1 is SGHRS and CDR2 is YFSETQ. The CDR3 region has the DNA TGCGCCAGCAGTCAGCTCCCGGGAGATTATGAGCAGTTCTTC. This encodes CASSQLPGDYEQFF.